This T cell receptor (beta chain) derives from a study of graft-versus-host responses after intestinal transplantation. As for the study in general: Anti-thymocyte globulin induction was given to all recipients, followed by tacrolimus and steroids for 2 to 3 years.

V dropped 4 bases and J dropped 2 bases, with 9 bases sitting between them. CDR1 is SGHRS, CDR2 YFSETQ, per germline. The CDR3 runs 13 residues. Data came from immunoSEQ multiplex PCR; TCRdb stores just in-frame clones and leaves some out. The sample lists about 23,000 clones, approximately 90% seen once, with roughly 2% in the top ten. Points on this clone: The target antigen is unknown.

Study-level points and caveats: Some patients had graft-donor T cell macrochimerism, and their allografts showed high graft-versus-host to host-versus-graft clonal ratios.

This clonotype originated in a human patient who received an intestinal transplant, so some T cells may come from the graft donor. The sequences come from PBMCs, collected about 41 days after intestinal transplant. The V gene is TRBV5-1, the J gene TRBJ1-1; D call uncertain. In DNA, the CDR3 is TGCGCCAGCAGCGGAGACATTAACACTGAAGCTTTCTTT. Translated, it gives CASSGDINTEAFF. The whole variable domain, filled in from reference TRBV5-1 and TRBJ1-1, reads KAGVTQTPRYLIKTRGQQVTLSCSPISGHRSVSWYQQTPGQGLQFLFEYFSETQRNKGNFPGRFSGRQFSNSRSEMNVSTLELGDSALYLCASSGDINTEAFFGQGTRLTVV.